Below, 8 T cell receptor beta chains from the same sample are listed, as sequenced in a study of tumor-infiltrating lymphocytes in localized non-small cell lung cancer. Assay used: immunoSEQ multiplex PCR; TCRdb lists only in-frame clones, some missing. The sample has approximately 24,000 clones; approximately 64% are singletons. Sequencing was carried out using lung tumor tissue. The receptor set was obtained from a human donor with non-small cell lung cancer.

The chain carries TRBV5-1 and TRBJ2-1; no clear D gene. V shed 0 bases and J shed 7 bases, with 5 bases lying between them. The V gene's germline CDR1 is SGHRS and CDR2 YFSETQ. The CDR3 is 12 residues long. The DNA for the CDR3 is TGCGCCAGCAGCTTGGTAGTGAATGAGCAGTTCTTC. Amino acids: CASSLVVNEQFF.

This clone was seen a handful of times. The rearrangement joins TRBV7-9 to TRBJ1-1, with D possibly matching TRBD1 (5 bases). The V end lost 5 bases, the J end lost 1 base, and 14 bases lay between the germline ends. This CDR3 has 15 amino acids. CDR1 is SEHNR, CDR2 FQNEAQ, per germline (reference sequence). As DNA, the CDR3 is TGTGCCAGCAGCATCCTCGGGGCTGCGAACACTGAAGCTTTCTTT. The encoded protein is CASSILGAANTEAFF.

The CDR3: CSVGTSGGDTQYF. CDR3 DNA sequence: TGCAGCGTGGGGACTAGCGGGGGAGATACGCAGTATTTT. V gene TRBV29-1 combines with J gene TRBJ2-3, with 14 bases matching TRBD2. V lost 6 bases to trimming and J lost 5 bases; unmatched junction nucleotides: 1. In germline, CDR1 is SQVTM, CDR2 ANQGSEA. CDR3 length equals 13 residues.

The sample holds a few counts of this clone. The CDR3 spells CASSPPPRGVEKLFF. Here the CDR3 DNA reads TGTGCCAGCAGCCCTCCTCCCCGGGGGGTTGAAAAACTGTTTTTT. This sequence joins TRBV5-6 and TRBJ1-4; a possible D gene is TRBD1 (5 bases). This CDR3 region has 15 residues. The V gene's germline CDR1 is SGHDT and CDR2 YYEEEE. The V and J ends lost 4 bases and 7 bases respectively, with 17 bases between them.

This rearrangement joins TRBV10-2 to TRBJ2-1; weak D call: TRBD2 (5 bases). This CDR3 region has 15 residues. V gave up 6 bases and J gave up 10 bases, with 22 bases separating them. Germline values: CDR1 WSHSY, CDR2 SAAADI. In DNA form, the CDR3 reads TGCGCCAGCAGCGGCGGGCCTACGACTGGTCTAGAGCAGTTCTTC. Protein sequence: CASSGGPTTGLEQFF.

This sequence joins TRBV6-1 and TRBJ1-5; 10 bases agree with TRBD1. V shed 3 bases and J 6 bases; nucleotides not matched to a gene: 2. The germline V gene encodes CDR1 MNHNS and CDR2 SASEGT. The CDR3 contains 14 residues. Here the CDR3 DNA reads TGTGCCAGCAGTGACGGGACAGGGGCTCAGCCCCAGCATTTT. The encoded protein is CASSDGTGAQPQHF.

This chain uses TRBV28 with TRBJ2-2, with TRBD2 as a possible D gene (6 bases). V lost 7 bases and J 7 bases, leaving 16 bases between the germline ends. Germline V gene data show CDR1 as MDHEN and CDR2 as SYDVKM. The length of the CDR3 is 14 residues. Here the CDR3 reads CASTRAGEGGELFF. The CDR3 DNA follows: TGTGCCAGCACGCGAGCGGGCGAAGGCGGGGAGCTGTTTTTT.

This rearrangement joins TRBV7-9 to TRBJ1-4; D possibly corresponds to TRBD1 (6 bases). The germline V gene has CDR1 SEHNR and CDR2 FQNEAQ (reference sequence). The V end was cut by 3 bases, the J end by 3 bases, with 14 bases between. The CDR3 has 16 amino acids. Written as DNA, the CDR3 is TGTGCCAGCAGCTTCCAACCCGAGGGGGCTAATGAAAAACTGTTTTTT. This codes for CASSFQPEGANEKLFF.